What follows are 5 T cell receptor beta chains derived from one specimen sequenced in a study of T cell responses to AZD1222 COVID-19 vaccine. Profiled with immunoSEQ multiplex PCR; TCRdb holds only in-frame clones, not every one. The repertoire holds about 130,000 clones, with around 83% as singletons. Material: peripheral blood, obtained 28 days after the second AZD1222 dose. These receptors originate from an adult who received the AZD1222 COVID-19 vaccine.

V and J are TRBV11-2 and TRBJ1-2, with 8 positions matching TRBD1. With 0 bases clipped from V and 7 bases from J, the junction kept 7 bases outside the gene matches. CDR3 length equals 15 residues. CDR1 is SGHAT, CDR2 FQNNGV, per germline. Written as DNA, the CDR3 is TGTGCCAGCAGCTTAGATGGGGTGACAGGGGCTGGCTACACCTTC. Its translation is CASSLDGVTGAGYTF.

The chain carries TRBV6-5 and TRBJ1-4, with D uncertain. The CDR3 is 13 amino acids. CDR1 and CDR2 from the germline V gene are MNHEY and SVGAGI. The V gene lost 0 bases and the J gene lost 10 bases, with 9 bases spanning the gap. CDR3 region: CASSYSRVRKLFF. The DNA of the CDR3 is TGTGCCAGCAGTTACTCACGGGTCCGAAAACTGTTTTTT.

The chain couples TRBV6-4 to TRBJ1-2, with 7 bases fitting TRBD1. The CDR3 is 15 amino acids. Germline V gives CDR1 MRHNA, CDR2 SNTAGT. Trimming removed 2 bases from V and 8 bases from J; junction bases left unmatched: 11. For the CDR3, the DNA is TGTGCCAGCAGTGACACCGACAGGGCCCTGAAGGGCTACACCTTC. It is translated as CASSDTDRALKGYTF.

The rearrangement uses TRBV19 and TRBJ1-2, with 10 positions matching TRBD1. Trimming cost V 10 bases and J 5 bases; bases outside gene matches: 7. The germline V gene encodes CDR1 LNHDA and CDR2 SQIVND (reference sequence). This CDR3 contains 13 residues. The chain's CDR3 is CAIPGQGPYGYTF. The CDR3 bases are TGTGCCATCCCGGGACAGGGGCCTTATGGCTACACCTTC.

The genes are TRBV28 and TRBJ2-5; TRBD2 aligns across 7 bases. Germline assignment: CDR1 MDHEN and CDR2 SYDVKM. The length of the CDR3 is 10 residues. V shed 6 bases, J shed 10 bases, and the junction held 2 bases outside the gene matches. The CDR3 loop is CASSRGDQYF. For the CDR3, the DNA is TGTGCCAGCAGCCGGGGGGACCAGTACTTC. The entire variable domain, with the rest obtained from reference TRBV28 and TRBJ2-5, is as follows: DVKVTQSSRYLVKRTGEKVFLECVQDMDHENMFWYRQDPGLGLRLIYFSYDVKMKEKGDIPEGYSVSREKKERFSLILESASTNQTSMYLCASSRGDQYFGPGTRLLVL.